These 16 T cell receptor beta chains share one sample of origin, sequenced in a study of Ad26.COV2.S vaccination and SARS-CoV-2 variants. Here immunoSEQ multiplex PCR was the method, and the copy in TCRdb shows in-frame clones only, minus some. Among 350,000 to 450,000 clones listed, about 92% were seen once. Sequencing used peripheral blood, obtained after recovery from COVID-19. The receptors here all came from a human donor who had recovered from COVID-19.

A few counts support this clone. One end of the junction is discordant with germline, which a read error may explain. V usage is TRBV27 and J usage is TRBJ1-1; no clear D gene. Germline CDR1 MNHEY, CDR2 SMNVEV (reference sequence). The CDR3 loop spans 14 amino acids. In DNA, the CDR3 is TGTGCCAGCAGTTTGGGAGGCAGGAACGCTGAAGCTTTCTTT. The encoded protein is CASSLGGRNAEAFF.

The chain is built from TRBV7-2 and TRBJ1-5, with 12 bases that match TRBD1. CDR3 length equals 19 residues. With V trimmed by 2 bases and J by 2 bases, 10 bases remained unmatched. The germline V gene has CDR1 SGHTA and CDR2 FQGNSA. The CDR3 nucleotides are TGTGCCAGCAGCTTATTTACCGTGGGACAGGGGGCTGGCAATCAGCCCCAGCATTTT. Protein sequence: CASSLFTVGQGAGNQPQHF. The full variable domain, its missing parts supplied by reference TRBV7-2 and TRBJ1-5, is GAGVSQSPSNKVTEKGKDVELRCDPISGHTALYWYRQSLGQGLEFLIYFQGNSAPDKSGLPSDRFSAERTGGSVSTLTIQRTQQEDSAVYLCASSLFTVGQGAGNQPQHFGDGTRLSIL.

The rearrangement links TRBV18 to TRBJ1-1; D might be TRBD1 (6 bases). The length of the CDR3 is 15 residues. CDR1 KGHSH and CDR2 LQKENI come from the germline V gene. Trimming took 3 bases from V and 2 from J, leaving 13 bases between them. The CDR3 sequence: CASSPLGQPNTEAFF. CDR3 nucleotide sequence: TGTGCCAGCTCACCTCTCGGACAGCCCAACACTGAAGCTTTCTTT. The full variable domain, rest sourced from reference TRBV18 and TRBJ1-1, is NAGVMQNPRHLVRRRGQEARLRCSPMKGHSHVYWYRQLPEEGLKFMVYLQKENIIDESGMPKERFSAEFPKEGPSILRIQQVVRGDSAAYFCASSPLGQPNTEAFFGQGTRLTVV.

The CDR3 protein is CASSLEVFADREPDTQYF. CDR3 DNA sequence: TGCGCCAGCAGCTTGGAGGTGTTTGCGGACAGGGAACCAGATACGCAGTATTTT. This rearrangement joins TRBV5-1 to TRBJ2-3; 8 bases align to TRBD1. Trimming cost V 0 bases and J 4 bases; bases outside gene matches: 13. The CDR3 is made up of 18 amino acids. In germline, CDR1 is SGHRS, CDR2 YFSETQ.

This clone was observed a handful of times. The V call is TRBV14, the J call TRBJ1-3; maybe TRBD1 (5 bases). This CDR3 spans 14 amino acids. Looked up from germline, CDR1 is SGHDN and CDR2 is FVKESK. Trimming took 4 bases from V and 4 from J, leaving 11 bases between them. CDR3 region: CASSRRDGGNTIYF. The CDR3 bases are TGTGCCAGCAGCCGCCGGGACGGGGGAAACACCATATATTTT.

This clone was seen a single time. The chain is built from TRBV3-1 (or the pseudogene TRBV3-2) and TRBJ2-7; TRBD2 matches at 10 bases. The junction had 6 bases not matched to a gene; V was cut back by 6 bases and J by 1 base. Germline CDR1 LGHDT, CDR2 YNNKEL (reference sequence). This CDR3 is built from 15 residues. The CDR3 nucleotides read TGTGCCAGCAGTCGGAGCGGGGGGGCATCCTACGAGCAGTACTTC. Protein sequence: CASSRSGGASYEQYF.

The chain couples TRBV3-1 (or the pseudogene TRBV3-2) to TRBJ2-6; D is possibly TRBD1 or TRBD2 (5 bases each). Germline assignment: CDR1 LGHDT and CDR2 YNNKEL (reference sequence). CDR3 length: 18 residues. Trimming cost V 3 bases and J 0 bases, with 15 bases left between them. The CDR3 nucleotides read TGTGCCAGCAGCCATTCCGCCGGGGCCCGCTCTGGGGCCAACGTCCTGACTTTC. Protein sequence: CASSHSAGARSGANVLTF.

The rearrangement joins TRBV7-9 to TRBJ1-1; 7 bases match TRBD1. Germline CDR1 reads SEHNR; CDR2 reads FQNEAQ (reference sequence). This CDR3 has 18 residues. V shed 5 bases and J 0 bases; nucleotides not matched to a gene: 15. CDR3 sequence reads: CASSARRDRSSMNTEAFF. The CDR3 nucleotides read TGTGCCAGCAGCGCAAGACGGGACAGATCCTCAATGAACACTGAAGCTTTCTTT.

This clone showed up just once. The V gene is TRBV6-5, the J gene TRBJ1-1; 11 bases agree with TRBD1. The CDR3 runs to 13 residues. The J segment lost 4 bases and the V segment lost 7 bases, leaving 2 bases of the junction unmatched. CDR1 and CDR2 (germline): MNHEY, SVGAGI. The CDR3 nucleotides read TGTGCCAGCACCGGGACAGGGGGCACTGAAGCTTTCTTT. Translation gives CASTGTGGTEAFF.

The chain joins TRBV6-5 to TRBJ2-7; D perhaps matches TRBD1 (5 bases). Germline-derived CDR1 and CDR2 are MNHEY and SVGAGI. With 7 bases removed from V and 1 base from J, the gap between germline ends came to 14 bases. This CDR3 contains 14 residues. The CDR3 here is CASNTRERSYEQYF. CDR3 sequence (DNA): TGTGCCAGCAACACCAGGGAAAGATCCTACGAGCAGTACTTC.

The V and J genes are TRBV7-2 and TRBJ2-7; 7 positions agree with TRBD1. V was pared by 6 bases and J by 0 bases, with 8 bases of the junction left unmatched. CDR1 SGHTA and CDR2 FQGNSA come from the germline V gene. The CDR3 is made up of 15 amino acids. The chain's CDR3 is CASRRQGDLSYEQYF. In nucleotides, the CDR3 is TGTGCCAGCAGGCGGCAGGGGGACCTCTCCTACGAGCAGTACTTC.

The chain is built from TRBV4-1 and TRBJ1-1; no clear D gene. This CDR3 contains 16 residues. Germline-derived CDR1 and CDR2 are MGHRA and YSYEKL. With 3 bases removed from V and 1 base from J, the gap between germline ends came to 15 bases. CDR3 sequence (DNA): TGCGCCAGCAGCCAGGAACCTTGGGCAGGGAACACTGAAGCTTTCTTT. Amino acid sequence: CASSQEPWAGNTEAFF.

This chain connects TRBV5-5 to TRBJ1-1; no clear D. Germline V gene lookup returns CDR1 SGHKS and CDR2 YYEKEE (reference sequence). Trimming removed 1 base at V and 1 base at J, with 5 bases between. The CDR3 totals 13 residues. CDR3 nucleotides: TGTGCCAGCAGCTTGATGGGGAACACTGAAGCTTTCTTT. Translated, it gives CASSLMGNTEAFF.

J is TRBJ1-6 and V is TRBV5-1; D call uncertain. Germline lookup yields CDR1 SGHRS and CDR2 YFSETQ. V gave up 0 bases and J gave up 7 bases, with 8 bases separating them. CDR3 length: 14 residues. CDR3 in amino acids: CASSLGPKNSPLHF. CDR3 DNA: TGCGCCAGCAGCTTGGGGCCAAAAAATTCACCCCTCCACTTT.

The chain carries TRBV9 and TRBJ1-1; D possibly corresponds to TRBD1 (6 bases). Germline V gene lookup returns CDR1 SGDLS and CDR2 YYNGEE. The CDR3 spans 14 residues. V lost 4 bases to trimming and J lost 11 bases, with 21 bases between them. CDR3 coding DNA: TGTGCCAGCAGCCCTTCGGGGGGGGGCGAGGAGGCTTTCTTT. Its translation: CASSPSGGGEEAFF.

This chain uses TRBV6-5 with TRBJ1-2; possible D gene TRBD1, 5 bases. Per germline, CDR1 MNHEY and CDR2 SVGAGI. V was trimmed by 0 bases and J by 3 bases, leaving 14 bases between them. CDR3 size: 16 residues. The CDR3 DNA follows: TGTGCCAGCAGTTACTCGAGAAGCAGGGCAGACTATGGCTACACCTTC. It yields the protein CASSYSRSRADYGYTF.